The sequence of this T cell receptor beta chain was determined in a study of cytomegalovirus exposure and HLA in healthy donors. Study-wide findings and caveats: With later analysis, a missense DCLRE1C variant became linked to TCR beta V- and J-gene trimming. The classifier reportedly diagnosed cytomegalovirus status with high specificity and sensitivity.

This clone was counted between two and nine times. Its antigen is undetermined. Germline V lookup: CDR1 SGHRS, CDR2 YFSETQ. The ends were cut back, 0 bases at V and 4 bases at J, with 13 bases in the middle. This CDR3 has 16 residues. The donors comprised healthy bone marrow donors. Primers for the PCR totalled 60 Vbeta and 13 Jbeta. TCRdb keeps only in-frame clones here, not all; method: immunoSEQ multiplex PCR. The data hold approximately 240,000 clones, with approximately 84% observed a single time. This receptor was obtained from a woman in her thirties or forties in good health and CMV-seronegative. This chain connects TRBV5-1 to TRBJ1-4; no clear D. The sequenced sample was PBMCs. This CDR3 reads CASSLGFGELNEKLFF. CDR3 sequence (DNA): TGCGCCAGCAGCTTGGGATTCGGTGAACTTAATGAAAAACTGTTTTTT.